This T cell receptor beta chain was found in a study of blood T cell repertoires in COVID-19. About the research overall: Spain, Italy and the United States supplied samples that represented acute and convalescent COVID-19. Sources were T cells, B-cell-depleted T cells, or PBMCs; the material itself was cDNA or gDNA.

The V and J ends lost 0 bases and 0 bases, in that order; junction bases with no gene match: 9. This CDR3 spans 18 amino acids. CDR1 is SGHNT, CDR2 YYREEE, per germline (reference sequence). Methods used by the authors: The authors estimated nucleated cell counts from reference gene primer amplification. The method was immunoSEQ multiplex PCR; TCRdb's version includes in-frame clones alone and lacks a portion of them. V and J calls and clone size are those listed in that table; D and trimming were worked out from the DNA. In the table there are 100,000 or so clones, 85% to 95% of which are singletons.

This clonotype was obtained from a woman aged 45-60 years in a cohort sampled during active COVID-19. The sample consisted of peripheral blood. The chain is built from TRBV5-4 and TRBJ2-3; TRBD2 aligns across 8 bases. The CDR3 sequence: CASSLVLAAPPSTDTQYF. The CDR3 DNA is TGTGCCAGCAGCTTGGTACTAGCGGCACCCCCTAGCACAGATACGCAGTATTTT.